This T cell receptor beta chain stems from a study of monozygotic twins with inflammatory bowel disease. Template-switch reactions added UMIs with a 6-nucleotide sample barcode. TCRdb reprocessed the 5' RACE reads and keeps a single row for each CDR3 protein, giving no DNA. The sample totals around 100,000 distinct CDR3 sequences. Looked up from germline, CDR1 is SGHRS and CDR2 is YFSETQ. The CDR3 covers 14 residues. This TCR was recovered from a human donor with ulcerative colitis or Crohn's disease, or a healthy co-twin of an affected twin (not recorded which). V is TRBV5-1 and J is TRBJ1-4; the D call of TRBD1 rests on TCRdb alone, since no DNA is present to check it. Material: blood. CDR3 region: CASSLGQEYEKLFF.